The present entry profiles one T cell receptor (beta chain) with its context. Its antigen is unknown. This record comes from a study of cytomegalovirus exposure and HLA in healthy donors. Study observations and caveats: There were some public TCRs occurring in many donors, but most TCR sequences were rare. Cytomegalovirus-associated TCR beta chains were listed, numbering over 150. Among the CMV-associated chains, three were confirmed in vitro as specific for CMV antigens.

V was pared by 5 bases and J by 0 bases, with 10 bases between. The V gene's germline CDR1 is GTSNPN and CDR2 SVGIG (reference sequence). The CDR3 is made up of 13 amino acids. TCRdb keeps only in-frame clones here, not all; method: immunoSEQ multiplex PCR. This sample carries around 350,000 clones, roughly 85% of them seen once, and the ten largest clones take approximately 0.8%. Separate from the roughly 700-subject first cohort was the approximately 110-subject validation cohort, to which the donors belonged. The receptor was isolated from a woman under 30 in good health and CMV-seronegative. The specimen sequenced was PBMCs. The chain is built from TRBV30 and TRBJ1-1; no clear D gene. CDR3: CAWDLTVNTEAFF. The CDR3 DNA sequence: TGTGCCTGGGACTTGACCGTGAACACTGAAGCTTTCTTT. Full variable domain (remainder filled in from reference TRBV30 and TRBJ1-1): SQTIHQWPATLVQPVGSPLSLECTVEGTSNPNLYWYRQAAGRGLQLLFYSVGIGQISSEVPQNLSASRPQDRQFILSSKKLLLSDSGFYLCAWDLTVNTEAFFGQGTRLTVV.